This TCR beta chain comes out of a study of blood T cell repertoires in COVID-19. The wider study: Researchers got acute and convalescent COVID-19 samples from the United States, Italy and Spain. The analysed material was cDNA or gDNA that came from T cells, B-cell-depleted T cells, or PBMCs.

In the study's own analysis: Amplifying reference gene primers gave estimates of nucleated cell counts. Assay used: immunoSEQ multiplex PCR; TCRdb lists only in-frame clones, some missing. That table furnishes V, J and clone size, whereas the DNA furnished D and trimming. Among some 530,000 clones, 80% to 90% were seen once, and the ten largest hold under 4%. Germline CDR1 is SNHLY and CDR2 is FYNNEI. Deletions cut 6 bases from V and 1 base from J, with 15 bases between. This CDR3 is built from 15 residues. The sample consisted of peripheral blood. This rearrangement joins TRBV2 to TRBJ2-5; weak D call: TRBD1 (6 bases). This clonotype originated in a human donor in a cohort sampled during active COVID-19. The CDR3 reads CASSALTGIQETQYF. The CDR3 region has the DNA TGTGCCAGCAGCGCTCTAACAGGGATCCAAGAGACCCAGTACTTC.